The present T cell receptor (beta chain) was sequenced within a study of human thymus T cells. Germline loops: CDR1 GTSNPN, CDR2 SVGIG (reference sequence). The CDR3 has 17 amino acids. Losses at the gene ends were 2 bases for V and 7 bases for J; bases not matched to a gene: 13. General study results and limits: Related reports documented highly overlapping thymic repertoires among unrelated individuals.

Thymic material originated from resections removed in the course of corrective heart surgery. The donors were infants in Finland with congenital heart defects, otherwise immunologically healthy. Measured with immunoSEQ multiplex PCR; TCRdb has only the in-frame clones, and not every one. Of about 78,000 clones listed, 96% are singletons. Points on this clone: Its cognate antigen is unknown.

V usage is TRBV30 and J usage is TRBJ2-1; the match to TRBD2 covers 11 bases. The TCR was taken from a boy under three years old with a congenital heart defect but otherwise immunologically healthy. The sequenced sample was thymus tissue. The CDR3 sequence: CAWSPIAGGPILNEQFF. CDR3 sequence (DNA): TGTGCCTGGAGTCCTATAGCGGGGGGGCCGATATTGAATGAGCAGTTCTTC.